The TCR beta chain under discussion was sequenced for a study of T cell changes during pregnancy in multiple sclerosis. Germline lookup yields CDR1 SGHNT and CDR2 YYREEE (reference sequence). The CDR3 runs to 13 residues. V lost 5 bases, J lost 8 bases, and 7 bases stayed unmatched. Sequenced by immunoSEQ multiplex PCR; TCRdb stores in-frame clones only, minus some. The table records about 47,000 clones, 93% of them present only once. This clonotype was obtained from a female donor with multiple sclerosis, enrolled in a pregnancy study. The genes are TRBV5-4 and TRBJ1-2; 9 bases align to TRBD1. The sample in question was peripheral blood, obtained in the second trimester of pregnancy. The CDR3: CASSPTGGAGYTF. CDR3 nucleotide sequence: TGTGCCAGCAGTCCGACAGGGGGGGCGGGCTACACCTTC.